This TCR beta chain was sequenced in a study of blood T cell repertoires in COVID-19 (TCRdb year 2020). Turning to the overall study: The collaborator samples originated in the United States, Italy and Spain and spanned the acute and convalescent phases of COVID-19. The material from the prospective study consisted of cDNA or gDNA derived from T cells, B-cell-depleted T cells, or PBMCs. Subjects who had been exposed to COVID-19, were actively infected with it, or had recovered from it provided the deeply sampled blood TCRbeta repertoires that made up the dataset. The repertoires were released in a freely available public database intended as a resource for research on the immune response to SARS-CoV-2. The samples were drawn from two sources: the first 160 participants of the ongoing ImmuneRACE study, and about 1,300 subjects contributed by 6 global collaborators. A de-identified subject ID, COVID-19 status, age in years and sex were almost always included in the sample metadata. Where HLA class I and class II types were available, the types were taken from metadata supplied by the sample provider, not from assay-based typing. Study-wide conclusions, independent of this receptor: The amount of clinical and demographic metadata varied by source and participant and was provided uncurated.

TCRbeta CDR3 regions were amplified from genomic DNA using the immunoSEQ Assay, a bias-controlled multiplex PCR. The original methods were these. Within the assay, amplification of reference gene primers was used to estimate how many nucleated cells each sample contained. To quantify the absolute abundance of each unique TCRbeta CDR3 rearrangement, sequence reads were collapsed and filtered. Productive Simpson clonality was computed per sample as the square root of Simpson's diversity index over productive rearrangements. TCRdb mirrors the immuneACCESS table, restricted to in-frame sequences. Some clones are absent from its copies; in checked studies, under half trace to an unresolved V gene, and the reason for the others is unknown. V, J and clone size are those of that table, while D and trimming were read from the DNA. This sample comprises around 300,000 clones, 70% to 90% of them detected only once. The ten largest clonotypes hold less than 15% of the sample.

One collaborating source in Seattle enrolled patients during active infection and followed them longitudinally through the course of disease. Collaborating institutions collected whole blood in K2EDTA tubes following their own protocols. For TCRbeta analysis, collaborator samples were shipped as frozen whole blood, as isolated PBMCs, or as DNA extracted from either sample type. As regards this clone: There is no known antigen for this receptor. Base qualities were left out, and no much larger clone turns up one base away.

This receptor was taken from a woman in her 70s with COVID-19, enrolled during active disease. Sequenced material: peripheral blood.

The nucleotides are TGTGCCAGCAGTCGTGACCGGAGCTCCTACAATGAGCAGTTCTTC. Its translation reads: CASSRDRSSYNEQFF. Recombination connected TRBV28 to TRBJ2-1, with the D gene not confidently named. The CDR1 and CDR2 encoded by the germline V gene are MDHEN and SYDVKM. Including the terminal cysteine and phenylalanine, the CDR3 comprises 15 residues. The only DNA kept is the CDR3, 45 bases in frame from the first base. V loses 5 bases, J loses 0 bases, and the germline ends lie 11 bases apart.